This passage covers 2 T cell receptor beta chains from one sample sequenced in a study. TCRdb called the 5' RACE reads again in MiXCR, with one record for every CDR3 protein. The data contain 50,000 to 75,000 distinct CDR3 sequences, approximately 23% of them seen just once; the ten biggest clones take up about 3%. Material for sequencing was memory CD4+ T cells sorted from a lymph node. Described subset: memory CD4+ T cells, CD4+CD45RO+CD25-. These receptors all stem from a female donor with breast cancer.

This clonotype was found a few times. CDR3 region: CASSQRRGTGANVLTF. The CDR3 DNA follows: TGTGCCAGCAGCCAGAGGAGGGGAACTGGGGCCAACGTCCTGACTTTC. The chain links TRBV11-2 to TRBJ2-6, with D possibly TRBD2 on 6 matching bases. Germline V CDR1 and CDR2: SGHAT, FQNNGV. The CDR3 loop spans 16 amino acids. V lost 5 bases and J 2 bases, leaving 13 bases between the germline ends.

This clonotype came up a few times. The chain joins TRBV20-1 to TRBJ2-7; 8 bases agree with TRBD1. The germline V gene encodes CDR1 DFQATT and CDR2 SNEGSKA (reference sequence). The length of the CDR3 is 16 residues. Trimming removed 1 base from V and 3 bases from J; junction bases left unmatched: 11. CDR3 DNA: TGCAGTGCTAGAGCTACCGACAGGGGATCGGGCTACGAGCAGTACTTC. It is translated as CSARATDRGSGYEQYF.